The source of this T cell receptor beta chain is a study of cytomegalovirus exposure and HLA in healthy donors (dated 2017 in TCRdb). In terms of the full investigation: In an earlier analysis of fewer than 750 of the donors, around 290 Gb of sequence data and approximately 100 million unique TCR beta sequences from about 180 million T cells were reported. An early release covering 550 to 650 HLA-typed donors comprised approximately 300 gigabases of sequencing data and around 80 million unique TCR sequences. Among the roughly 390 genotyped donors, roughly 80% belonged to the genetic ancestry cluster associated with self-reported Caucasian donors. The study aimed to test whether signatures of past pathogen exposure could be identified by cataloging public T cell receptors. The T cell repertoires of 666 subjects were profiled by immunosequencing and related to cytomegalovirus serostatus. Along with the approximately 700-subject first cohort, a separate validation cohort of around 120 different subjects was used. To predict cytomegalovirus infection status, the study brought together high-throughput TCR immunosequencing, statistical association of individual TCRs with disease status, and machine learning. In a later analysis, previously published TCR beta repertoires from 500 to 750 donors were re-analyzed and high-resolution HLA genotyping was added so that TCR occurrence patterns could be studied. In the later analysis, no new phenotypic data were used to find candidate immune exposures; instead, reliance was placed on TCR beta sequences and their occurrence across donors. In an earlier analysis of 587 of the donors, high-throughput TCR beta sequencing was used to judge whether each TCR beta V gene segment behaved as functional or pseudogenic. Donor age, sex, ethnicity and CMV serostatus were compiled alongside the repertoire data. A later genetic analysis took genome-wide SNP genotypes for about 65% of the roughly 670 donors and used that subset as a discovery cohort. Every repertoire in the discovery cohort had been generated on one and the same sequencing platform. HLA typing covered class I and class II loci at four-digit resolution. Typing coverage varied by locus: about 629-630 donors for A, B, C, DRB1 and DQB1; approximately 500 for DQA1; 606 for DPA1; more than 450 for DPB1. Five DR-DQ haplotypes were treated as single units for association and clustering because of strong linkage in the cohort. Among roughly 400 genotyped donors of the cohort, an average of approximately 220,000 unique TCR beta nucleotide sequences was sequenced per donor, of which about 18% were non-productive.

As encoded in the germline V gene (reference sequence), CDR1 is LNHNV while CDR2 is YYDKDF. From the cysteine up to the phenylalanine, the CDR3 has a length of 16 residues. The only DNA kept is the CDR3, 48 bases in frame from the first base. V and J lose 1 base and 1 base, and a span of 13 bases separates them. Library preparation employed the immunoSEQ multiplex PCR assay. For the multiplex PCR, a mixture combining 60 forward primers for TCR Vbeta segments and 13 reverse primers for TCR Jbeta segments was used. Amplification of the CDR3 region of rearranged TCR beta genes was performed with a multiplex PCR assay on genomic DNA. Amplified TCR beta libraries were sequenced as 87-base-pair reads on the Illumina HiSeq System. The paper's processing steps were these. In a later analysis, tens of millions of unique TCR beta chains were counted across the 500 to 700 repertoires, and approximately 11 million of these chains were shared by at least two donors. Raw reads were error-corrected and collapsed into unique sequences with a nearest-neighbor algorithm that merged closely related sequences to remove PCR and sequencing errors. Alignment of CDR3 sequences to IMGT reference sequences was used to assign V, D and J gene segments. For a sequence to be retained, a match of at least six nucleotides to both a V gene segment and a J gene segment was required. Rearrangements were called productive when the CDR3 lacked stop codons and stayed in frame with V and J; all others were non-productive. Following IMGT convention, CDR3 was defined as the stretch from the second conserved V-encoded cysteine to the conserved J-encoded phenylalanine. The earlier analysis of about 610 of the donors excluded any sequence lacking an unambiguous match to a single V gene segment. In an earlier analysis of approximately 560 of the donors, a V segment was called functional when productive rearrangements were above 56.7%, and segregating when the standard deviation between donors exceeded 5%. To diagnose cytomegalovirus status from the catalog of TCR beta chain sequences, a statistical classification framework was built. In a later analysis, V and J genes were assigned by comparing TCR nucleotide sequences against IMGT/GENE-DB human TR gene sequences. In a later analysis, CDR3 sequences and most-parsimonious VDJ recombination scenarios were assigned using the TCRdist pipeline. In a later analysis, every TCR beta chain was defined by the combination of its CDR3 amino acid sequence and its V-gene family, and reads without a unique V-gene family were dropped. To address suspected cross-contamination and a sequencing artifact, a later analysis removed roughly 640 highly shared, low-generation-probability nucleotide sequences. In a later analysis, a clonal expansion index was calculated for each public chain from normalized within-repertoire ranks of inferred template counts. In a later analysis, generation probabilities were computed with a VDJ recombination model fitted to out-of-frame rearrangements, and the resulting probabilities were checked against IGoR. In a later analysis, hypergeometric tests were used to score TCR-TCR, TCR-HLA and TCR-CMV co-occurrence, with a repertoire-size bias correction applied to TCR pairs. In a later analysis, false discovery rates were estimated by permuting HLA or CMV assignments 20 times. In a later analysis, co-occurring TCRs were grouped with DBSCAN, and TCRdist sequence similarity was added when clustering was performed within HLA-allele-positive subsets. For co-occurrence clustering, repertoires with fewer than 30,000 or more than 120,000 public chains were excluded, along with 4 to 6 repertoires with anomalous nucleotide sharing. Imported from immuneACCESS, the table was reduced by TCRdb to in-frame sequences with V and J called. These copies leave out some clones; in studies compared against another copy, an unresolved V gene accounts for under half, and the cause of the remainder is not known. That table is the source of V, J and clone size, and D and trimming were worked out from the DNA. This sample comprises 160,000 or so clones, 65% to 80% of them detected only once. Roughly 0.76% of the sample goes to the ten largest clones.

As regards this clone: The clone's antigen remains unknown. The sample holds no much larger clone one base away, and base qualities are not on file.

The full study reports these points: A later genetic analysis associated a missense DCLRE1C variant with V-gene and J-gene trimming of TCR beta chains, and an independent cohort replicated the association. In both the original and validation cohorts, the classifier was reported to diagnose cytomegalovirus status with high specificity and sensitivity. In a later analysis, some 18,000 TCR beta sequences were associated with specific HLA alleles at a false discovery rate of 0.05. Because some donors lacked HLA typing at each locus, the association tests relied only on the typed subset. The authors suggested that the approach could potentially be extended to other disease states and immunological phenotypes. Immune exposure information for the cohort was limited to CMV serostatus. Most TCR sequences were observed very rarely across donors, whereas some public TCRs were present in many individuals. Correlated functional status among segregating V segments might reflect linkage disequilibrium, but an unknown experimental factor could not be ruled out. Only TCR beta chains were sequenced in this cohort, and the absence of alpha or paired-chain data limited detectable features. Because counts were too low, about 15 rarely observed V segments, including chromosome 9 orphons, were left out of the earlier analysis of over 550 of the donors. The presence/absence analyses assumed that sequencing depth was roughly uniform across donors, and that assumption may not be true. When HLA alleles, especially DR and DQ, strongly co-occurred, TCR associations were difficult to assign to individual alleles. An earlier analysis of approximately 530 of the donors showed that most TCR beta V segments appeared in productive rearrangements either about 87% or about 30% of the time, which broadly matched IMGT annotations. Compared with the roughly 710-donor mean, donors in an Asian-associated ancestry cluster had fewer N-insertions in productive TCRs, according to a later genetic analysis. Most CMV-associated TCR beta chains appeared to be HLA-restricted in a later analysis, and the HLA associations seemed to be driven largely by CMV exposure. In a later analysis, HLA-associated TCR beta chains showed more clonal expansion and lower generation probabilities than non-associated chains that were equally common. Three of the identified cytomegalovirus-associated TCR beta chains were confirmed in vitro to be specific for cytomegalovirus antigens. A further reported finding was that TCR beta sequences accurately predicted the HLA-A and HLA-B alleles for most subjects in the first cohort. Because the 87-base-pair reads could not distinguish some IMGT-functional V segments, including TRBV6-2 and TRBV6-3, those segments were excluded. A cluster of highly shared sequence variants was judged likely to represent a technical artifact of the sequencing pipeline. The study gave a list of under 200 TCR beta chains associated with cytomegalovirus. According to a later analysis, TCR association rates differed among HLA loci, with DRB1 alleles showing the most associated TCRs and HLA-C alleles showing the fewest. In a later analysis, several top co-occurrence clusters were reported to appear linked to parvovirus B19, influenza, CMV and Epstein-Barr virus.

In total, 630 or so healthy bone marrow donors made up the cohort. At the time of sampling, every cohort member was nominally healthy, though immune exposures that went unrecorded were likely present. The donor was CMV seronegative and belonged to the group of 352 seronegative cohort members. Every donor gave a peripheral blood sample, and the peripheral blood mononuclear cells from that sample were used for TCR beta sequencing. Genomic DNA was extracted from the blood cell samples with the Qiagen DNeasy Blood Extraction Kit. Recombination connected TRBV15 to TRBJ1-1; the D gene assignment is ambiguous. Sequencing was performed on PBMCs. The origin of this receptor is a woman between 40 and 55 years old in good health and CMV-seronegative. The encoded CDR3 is CATSRVMRVGNTEAFF. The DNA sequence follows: TGTGCCACCAGCAGAGTTATGAGGGTCGGGAACACTGAAGCTTTCTTT. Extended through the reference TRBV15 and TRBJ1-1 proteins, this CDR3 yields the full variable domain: DAMVIQNPRYQVTQFGKPVTLSCSQTLNHNVMYWYQQKSSQAPKLLFHYYDKDFNNEADTPDNFQSRRPNTSFCFLDIRSPGLGDTAMYLCATSRVMRVGNTEAFFGQGTRLTVV.